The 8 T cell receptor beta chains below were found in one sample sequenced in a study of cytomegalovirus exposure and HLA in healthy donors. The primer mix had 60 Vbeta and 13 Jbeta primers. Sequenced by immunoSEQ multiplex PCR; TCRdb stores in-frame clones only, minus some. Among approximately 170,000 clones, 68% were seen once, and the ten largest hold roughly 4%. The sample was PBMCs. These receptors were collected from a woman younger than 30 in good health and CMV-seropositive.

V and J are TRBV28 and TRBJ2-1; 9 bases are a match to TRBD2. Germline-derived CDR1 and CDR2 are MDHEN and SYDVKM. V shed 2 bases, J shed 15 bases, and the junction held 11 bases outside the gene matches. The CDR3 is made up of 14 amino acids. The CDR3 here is CASSLGAAGTSRFF. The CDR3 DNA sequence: TGTGCCAGCAGTTTAGGGGCAGCAGGGACTAGCAGGTTCTTC.

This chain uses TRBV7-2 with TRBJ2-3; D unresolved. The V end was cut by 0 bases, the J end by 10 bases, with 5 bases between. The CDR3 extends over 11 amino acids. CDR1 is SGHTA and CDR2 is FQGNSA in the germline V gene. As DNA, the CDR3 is TGTGCCAGCAGCTTAGCTAGCTCGCAGTATTTT. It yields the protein CASSLASSQYF.

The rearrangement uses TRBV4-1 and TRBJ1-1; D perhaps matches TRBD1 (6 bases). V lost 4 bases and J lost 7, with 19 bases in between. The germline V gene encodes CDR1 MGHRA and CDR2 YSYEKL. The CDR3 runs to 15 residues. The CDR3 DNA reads TGCGCCAGCAGCCCTTTGGGGCTAGGGACATTTGAAGCTTTCTTT. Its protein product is CASSPLGLGTFEAFF.

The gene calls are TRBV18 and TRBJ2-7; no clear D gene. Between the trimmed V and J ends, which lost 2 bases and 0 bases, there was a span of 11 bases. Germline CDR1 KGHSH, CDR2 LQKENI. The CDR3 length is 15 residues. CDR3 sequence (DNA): TGTGCCAGCTCACCAAGGAGCGAATCCTCCTACGAGCAGTACTTC. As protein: CASSPRSESSYEQYF.

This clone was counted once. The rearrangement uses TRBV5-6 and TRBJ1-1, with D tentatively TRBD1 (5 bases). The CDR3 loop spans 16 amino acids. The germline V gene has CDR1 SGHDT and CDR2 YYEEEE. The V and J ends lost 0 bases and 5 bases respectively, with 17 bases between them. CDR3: CASSLVWAGVGTEAFF. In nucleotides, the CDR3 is TGTGCCAGCAGCTTGGTCTGGGCGGGGGTAGGGACTGAAGCTTTCTTT.

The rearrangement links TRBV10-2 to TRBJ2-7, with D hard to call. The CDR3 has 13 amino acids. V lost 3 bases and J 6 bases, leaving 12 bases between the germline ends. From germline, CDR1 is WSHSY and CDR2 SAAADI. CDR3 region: CASSDRAASEQYF. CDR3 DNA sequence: TGCGCCAGCAGTGATAGAGCAGCTAGCGAGCAGTACTTC.

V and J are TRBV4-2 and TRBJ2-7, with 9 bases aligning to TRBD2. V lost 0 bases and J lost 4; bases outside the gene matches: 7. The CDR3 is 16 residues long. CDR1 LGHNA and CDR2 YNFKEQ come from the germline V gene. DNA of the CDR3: TGTGCCAGCAGCCAAGATCGGAGCGGGAGGTATTACGAGCAGTACTTC. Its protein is CASSQDRSGRYYEQYF.

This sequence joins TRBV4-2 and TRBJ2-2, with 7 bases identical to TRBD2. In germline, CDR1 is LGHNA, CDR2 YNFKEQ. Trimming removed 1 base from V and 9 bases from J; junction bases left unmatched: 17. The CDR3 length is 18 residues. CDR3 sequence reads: CASSQVITRGLVDRELFF. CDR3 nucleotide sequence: TGTGCCAGCAGCCAAGTTATCACCCGCGGACTAGTTGACCGGGAGCTGTTTTTT.